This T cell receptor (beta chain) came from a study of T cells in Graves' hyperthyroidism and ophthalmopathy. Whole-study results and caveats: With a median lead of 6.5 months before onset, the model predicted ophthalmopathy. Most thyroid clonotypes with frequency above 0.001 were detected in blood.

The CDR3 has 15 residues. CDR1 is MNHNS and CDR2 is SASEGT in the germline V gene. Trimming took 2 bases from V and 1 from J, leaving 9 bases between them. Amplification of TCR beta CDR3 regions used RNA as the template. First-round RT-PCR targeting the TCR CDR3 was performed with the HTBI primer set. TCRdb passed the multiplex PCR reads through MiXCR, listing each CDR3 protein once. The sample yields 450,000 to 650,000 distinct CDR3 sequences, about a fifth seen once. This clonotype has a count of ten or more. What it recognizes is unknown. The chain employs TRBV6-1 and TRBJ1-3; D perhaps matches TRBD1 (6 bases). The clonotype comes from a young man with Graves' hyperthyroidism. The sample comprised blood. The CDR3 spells CASSEIQGSGNTIYF. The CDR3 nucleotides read TGTGCCAGCAGTGAAATACAGGGATCTGGAAACACCATATATTTT.